This T cell receptor (beta chain) was captured by sequencing in a study of OX40 agonist ivuxolimab in advanced cancers. Study details: Ivuxolimab doses were 0.01, 0.1, 0.3, 1.5, 3 or 10 mg/kg every 2 weeks.

Trimming pared 5 bases from V and 0 bases from J, leaving 11 bases between. The CDR3 contains 15 residues. CDR1 is MNHEY, CDR2 SVGAGI, per germline. Some clones are missing from TCRdb's copy, which holds only in-frame ones; the method was immunoSEQ multiplex PCR. Of roughly 13,000 clones listed, approximately 90% were seen once; the top ten hold more than 6%. The material sequenced was CD4+ or CD8+ T cells sorted from blood, taken in a trial of the OX40 agonist ivuxolimab. V is TRBV6-5 and J is TRBJ1-3; D perhaps matches TRBD1 (6 bases). The source is an adult with an advanced solid tumor such as melanoma, head and neck, liver or kidney cancer. The chain's CDR3 is CASSRDRISGNTIYF. CDR3 bases: TGTGCCAGCAGTCGAGACAGGATCTCTGGAAACACCATATATTTT.